This T cell receptor beta chain came from a study of blood T cells in healthy people across ages. General study points: No one knew whether donors had CMV, which possibly confounded expanded clonotype changes.

A single count supports this clonotype. Its antigen is unidentified. Next came a second PCR, run for about 6 to 11 cycles, which used a sample-barcoded 5' primer along with a J-beta primer mix. Tagging of each cDNA molecule was performed by a template-switch adaptor with 12 random nucleotides. TCRdb re-called the 5' RACE reads through MiXCR, storing one row per CDR3 protein. The sample has 1.2 million to 1.5 million distinct CDR3 sequences; around 42% are singletons. The germline V and J ends were trimmed by 2 bases and 0 bases, with 15 bases remaining between them. Germline CDR1 is SGHDN and CDR2 is FVKESK. The CDR3 loop spans 17 amino acids.

The chain uses TRBV14 and TRBJ2-3; D might be TRBD1 or TRBD2, each matching 6 bases. This receptor was taken from a woman aged 18 to 35 in good health. Sequencing input: blood. The DNA for the CDR3 is TGTGCCAGCAGCCAAAAAAAGGGGGGAGCTAGCACAGATACGCAGTATTTT. Translating it yields CASSQKKGGASTDTQYF. Complete variable domain (other parts from reference TRBV14 and TRBJ2-3): EAGVTQFPSHSVIEKGQTVTLRCDPISGHDNLYWYRRVMGKEIKFLLHFVKESKQDESGMPNNRFLAERTGGTYSTLKVQPAELEDSGVYFCASSQKKGGASTDTQYFGPGTRLTVL.